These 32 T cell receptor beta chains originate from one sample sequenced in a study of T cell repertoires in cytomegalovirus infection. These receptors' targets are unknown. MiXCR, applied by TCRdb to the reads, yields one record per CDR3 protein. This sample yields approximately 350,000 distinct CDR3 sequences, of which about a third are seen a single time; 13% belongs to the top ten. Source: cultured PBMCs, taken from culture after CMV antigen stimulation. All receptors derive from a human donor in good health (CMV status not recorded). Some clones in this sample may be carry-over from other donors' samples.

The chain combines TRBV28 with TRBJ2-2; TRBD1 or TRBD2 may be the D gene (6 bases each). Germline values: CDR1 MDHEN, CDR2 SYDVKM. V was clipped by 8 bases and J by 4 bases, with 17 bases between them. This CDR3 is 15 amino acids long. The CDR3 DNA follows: TGTGCCAGCGTCGGTGGCGGAGGGGGCACCGGGGAGCTGTTTTTT. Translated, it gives CASVGGGGGTGELFF. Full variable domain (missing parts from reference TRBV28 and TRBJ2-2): DVKVTQSSRYLVKRTGEKVFLECVQDMDHENMFWYRQDPGLGLRLIYFSYDVKMKEKGDIPEGYSVSREKKERFSLILESASTNQTSMYLCASVGGGGGTGELFFGEGSRLTVL.

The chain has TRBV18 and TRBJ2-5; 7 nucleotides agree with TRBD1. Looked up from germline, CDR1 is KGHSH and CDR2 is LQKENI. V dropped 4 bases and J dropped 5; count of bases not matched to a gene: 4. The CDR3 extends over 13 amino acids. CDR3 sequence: CASSQGTAETQYF. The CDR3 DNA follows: TGTGCCAGCTCACAAGGGACAGCGGAGACCCAGTACTTC.

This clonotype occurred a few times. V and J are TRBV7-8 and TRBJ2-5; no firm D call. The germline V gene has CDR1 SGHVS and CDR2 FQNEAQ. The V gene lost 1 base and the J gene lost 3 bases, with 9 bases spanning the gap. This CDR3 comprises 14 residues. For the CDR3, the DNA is TGTGCCAGCAGCTTAGAGTGGCCGGAAGAGACCCAGTACTTC. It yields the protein CASSLEWPEETQYF.

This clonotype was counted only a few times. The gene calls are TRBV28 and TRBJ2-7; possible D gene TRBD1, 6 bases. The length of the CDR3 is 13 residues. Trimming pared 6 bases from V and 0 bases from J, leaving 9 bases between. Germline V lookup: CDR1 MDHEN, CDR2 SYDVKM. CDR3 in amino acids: CASSHRASYEQYF. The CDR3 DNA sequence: TGTGCCAGCAGCCACAGGGCCTCCTACGAGCAGTACTTC.

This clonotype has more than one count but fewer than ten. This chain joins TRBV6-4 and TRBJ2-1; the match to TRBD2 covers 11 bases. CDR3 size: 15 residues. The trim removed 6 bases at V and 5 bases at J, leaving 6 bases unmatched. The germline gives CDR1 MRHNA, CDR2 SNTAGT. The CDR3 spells CASSQTSGGNNEQFF. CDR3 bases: TGTGCCAGCAGCCAAACTAGCGGGGGCAACAATGAGCAGTTCTTC.

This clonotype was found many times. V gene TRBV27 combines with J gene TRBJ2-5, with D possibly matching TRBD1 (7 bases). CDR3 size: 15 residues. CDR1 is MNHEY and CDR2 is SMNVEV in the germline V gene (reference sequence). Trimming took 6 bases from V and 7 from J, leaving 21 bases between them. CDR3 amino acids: CASSPNRQGGMTQYF. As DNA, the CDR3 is TGTGCCAGCAGCCCAAATCGACAGGGAGGTATGACCCAGTACTTC.

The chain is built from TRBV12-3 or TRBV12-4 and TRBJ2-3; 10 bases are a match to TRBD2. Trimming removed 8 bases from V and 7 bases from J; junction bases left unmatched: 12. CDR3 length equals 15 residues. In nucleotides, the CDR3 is TGTGCCAGCCAGCGGGAGGGCCGGTCGAGAAATACGCAGTATTTT. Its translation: CASQREGRSRNTQYF.

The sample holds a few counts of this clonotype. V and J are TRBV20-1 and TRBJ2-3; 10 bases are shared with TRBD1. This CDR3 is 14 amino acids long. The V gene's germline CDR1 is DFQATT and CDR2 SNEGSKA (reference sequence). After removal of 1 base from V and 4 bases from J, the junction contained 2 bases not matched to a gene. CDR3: CSARGTGGPDTQYF. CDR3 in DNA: TGCAGTGCTAGAGGGACAGGGGGTCCAGATACGCAGTATTTT.

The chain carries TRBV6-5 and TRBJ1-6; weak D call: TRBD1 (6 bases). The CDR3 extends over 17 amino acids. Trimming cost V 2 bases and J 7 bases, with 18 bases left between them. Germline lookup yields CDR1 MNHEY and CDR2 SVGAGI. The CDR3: CASSYEAGDRVNSPLHF. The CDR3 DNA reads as TGTGCCAGCAGTTACGAGGCAGGGGATCGGGTAAATTCACCCCTCCACTTT.

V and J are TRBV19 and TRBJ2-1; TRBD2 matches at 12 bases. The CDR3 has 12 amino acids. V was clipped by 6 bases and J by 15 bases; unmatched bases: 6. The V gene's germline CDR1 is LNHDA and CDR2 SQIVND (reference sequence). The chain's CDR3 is CASSATSGSSFF. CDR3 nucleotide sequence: TGTGCCAGTAGCGCGACTAGCGGGAGCTCGTTCTTC.

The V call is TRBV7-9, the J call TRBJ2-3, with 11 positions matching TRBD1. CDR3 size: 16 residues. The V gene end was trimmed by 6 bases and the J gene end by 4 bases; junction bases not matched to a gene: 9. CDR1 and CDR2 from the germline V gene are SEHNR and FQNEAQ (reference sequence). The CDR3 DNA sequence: TGTGCCAGCAGAACCAACCCGGACAGGGGGCCAGATACGCAGTATTTT. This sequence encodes CASRTNPDRGPDTQYF.

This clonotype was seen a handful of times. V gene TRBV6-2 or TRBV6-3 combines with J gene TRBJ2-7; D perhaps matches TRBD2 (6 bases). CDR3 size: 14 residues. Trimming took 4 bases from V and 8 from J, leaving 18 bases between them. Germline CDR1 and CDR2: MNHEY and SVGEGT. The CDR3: CASSLNRDSDQQYV. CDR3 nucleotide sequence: TGTGCCAGCAGTTTGAACCGGGACTCCGACCAGCAGTACGTC.

The CDR3 loop is CASSYVSRGSGELFF. The CDR3 DNA is TGTGCCAGCAGTTACGTCTCAAGGGGCAGCGGGGAGCTGTTTTTT. V usage is TRBV6-6 and J usage is TRBJ2-2; possibly TRBD1 for D (5 bases). There are 15 residues in the CDR3. Trimming stripped 2 bases from V and 7 bases from J, with 14 bases between. Germline V lookup: CDR1 MNHNY, CDR2 SVGAGI (reference sequence).

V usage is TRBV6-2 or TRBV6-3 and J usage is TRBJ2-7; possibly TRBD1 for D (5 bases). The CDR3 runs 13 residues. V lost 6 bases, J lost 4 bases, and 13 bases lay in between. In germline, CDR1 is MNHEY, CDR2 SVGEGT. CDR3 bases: TGTGCCAGCAGCTTACGACAGTTTTACGAGCAGTACGTC. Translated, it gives CASSLRQFYEQYV.

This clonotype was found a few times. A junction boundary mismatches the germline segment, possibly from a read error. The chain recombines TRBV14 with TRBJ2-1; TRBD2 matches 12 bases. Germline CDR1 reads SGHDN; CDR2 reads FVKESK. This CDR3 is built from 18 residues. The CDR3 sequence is CASSQVVTSGRVDNEQFF. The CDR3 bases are TGTGCCAGCAGTCAAGTTGTGACTAGCGGGAGAGTTGACAATGAGCAGTTCTTC. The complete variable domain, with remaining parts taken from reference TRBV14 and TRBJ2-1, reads EAGVTQFPSHSVIEKGQTVTLRCDPISGHDNLYWYRRVMGKEIKFLLHFVKESKQDESGMPNNRFLAERTGGTYSTLKVQPAELEDSGVYFCASSQVVTSGRVDNEQFFGPGTRLTVL.

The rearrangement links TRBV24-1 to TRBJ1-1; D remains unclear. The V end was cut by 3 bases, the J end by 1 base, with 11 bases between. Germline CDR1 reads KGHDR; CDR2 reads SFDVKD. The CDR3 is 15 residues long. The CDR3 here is CATSDPGSSNTEAFF. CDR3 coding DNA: TGTGCCACCAGTGATCCGGGGAGTTCGAACACTGAAGCTTTCTTT.

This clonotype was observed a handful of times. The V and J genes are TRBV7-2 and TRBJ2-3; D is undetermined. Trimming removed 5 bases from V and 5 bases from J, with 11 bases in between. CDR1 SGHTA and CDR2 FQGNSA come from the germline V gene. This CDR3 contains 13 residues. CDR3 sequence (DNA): TGTGCCAGCAGCCTCCTACGGGTAGATACGCAGTATTTT. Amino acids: CASSLLRVDTQYF. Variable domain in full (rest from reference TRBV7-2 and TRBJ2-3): GAGVSQSPSNKVTEKGKDVELRCDPISGHTALYWYRQSLGQGLEFLIYFQGNSAPDKSGLPSDRFSAERTGGSVSTLTIQRTQQEDSAVYLCASSLLRVDTQYFGPGTRLTVL.

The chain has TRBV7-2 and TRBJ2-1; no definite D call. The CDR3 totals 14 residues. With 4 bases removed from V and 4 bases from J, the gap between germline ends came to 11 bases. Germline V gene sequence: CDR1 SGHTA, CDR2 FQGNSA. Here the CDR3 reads CASSSPWTYNEQFF. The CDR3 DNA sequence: TGTGCCAGCAGCTCCCCCTGGACGTACAATGAGCAGTTCTTC. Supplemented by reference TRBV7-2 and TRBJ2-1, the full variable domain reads GAGVSQSPSNKVTEKGKDVELRCDPISGHTALYWYRQSLGQGLEFLIYFQGNSAPDKSGLPSDRFSAERTGGSVSTLTIQRTQQEDSAVYLCASSSPWTYNEQFFGPGTRLTVL.

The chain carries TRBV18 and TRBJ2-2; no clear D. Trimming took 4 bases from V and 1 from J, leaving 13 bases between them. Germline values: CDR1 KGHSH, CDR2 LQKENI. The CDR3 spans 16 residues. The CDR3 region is CASSLRTVLNTGELFF. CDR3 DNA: TGTGCCAGCTCACTCAGGACGGTACTGAACACCGGGGAGCTGTTTTTT.

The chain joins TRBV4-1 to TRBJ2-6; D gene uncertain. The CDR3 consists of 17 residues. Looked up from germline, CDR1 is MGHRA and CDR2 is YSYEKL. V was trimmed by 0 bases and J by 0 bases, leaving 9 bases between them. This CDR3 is CASSQDQTFSGANVLTF. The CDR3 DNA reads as TGCGCCAGCAGCCAAGATCAGACGTTCTCTGGGGCCAACGTCCTGACTTTC.

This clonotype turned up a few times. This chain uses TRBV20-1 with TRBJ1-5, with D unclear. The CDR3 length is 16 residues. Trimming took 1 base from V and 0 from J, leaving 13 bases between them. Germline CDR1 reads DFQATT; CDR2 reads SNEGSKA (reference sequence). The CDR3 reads CSARVPPVISNQPQHF. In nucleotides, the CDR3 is TGCAGTGCTAGAGTCCCCCCCGTGATTAGCAATCAGCCCCAGCATTTT.

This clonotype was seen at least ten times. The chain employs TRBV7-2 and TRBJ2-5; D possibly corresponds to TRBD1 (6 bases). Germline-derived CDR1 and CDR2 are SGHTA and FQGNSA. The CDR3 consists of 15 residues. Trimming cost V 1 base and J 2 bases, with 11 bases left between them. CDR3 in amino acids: CASSLGNRAQETQYF. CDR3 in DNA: TGTGCCAGCAGCTTAGGGAACAGGGCTCAAGAGACCCAGTACTTC.

CDR3 amino acids: CASSPAGRGAYEQYV. CDR3 nucleotide sequence: TGTGCCAGCAGCCCTGCGGGCAGGGGGGCCTACGAGCAGTACGTC. The chain joins TRBV27 to TRBJ2-7; possible D gene TRBD1, 7 bases. The CDR3 consists of 15 residues. V dropped 6 bases and J dropped 2 bases, with 17 bases sitting between them. Germline CDR1 reads MNHEY; CDR2 reads SMNVEV (reference sequence).

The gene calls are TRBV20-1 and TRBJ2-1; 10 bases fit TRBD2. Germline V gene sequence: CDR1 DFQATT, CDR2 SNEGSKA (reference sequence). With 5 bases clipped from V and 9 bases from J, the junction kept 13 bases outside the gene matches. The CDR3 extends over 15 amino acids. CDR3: CSAPRTGASGSEQFF. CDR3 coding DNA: TGCAGTGCTCCTCGAACAGGGGCTAGCGGGAGTGAGCAGTTCTTC.

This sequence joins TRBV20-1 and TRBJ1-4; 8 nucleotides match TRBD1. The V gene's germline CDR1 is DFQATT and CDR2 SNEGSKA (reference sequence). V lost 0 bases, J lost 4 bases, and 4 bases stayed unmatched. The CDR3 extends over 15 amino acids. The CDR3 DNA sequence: TGCAGTGCTAGAGATCCGACAGGGGATAATGAAAAACTGTTTTTT. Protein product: CSARDPTGDNEKLFF.

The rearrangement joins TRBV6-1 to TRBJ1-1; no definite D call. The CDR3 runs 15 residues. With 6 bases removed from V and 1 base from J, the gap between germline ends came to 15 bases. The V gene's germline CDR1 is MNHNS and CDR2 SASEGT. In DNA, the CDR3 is TGTGCCAGCAGCCCTTATCGCCAGAAGAACACTGAAGCTTTCTTT. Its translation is CASSPYRQKNTEAFF.

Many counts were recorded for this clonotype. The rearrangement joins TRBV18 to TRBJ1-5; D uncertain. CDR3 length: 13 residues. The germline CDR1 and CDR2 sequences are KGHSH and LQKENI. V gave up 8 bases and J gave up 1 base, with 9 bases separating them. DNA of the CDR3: TGTGCCAGCAGCCCGGGCAGCAATCAGCCCCAGCATTTT. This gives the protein CASSPGSNQPQHF.

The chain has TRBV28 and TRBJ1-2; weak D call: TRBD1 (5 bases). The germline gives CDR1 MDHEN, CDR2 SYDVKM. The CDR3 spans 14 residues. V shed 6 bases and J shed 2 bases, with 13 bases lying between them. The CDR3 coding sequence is TGTGCCAGCAGCTGGGGGGGTAACAACTATGGCTACACCTTC. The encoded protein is CASSWGGNNYGYTF.

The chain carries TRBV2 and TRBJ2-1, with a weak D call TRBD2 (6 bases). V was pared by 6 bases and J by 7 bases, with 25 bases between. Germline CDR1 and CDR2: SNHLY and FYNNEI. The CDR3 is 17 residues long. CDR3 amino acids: CASSMTGEQAGWNEQFF. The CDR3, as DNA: TGTGCCAGCAGCATGACGGGAGAACAGGCGGGCTGGAATGAGCAGTTCTTC. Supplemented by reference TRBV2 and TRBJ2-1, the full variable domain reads EPEVTQTPSHQVTQMGQEVILRCVPISNHLYFYWYRQILGQKVEFLVSFYNNEISEKSEIFDDQFSVERPDGSNFTLKIRSTKLEDSAMYFCASSMTGEQAGWNEQFFGPGTRLTVL.

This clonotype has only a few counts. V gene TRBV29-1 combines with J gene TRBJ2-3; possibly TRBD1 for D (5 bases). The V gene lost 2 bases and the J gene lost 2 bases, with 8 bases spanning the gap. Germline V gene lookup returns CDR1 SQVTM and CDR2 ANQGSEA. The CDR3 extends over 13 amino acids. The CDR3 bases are TGCAGCGTTGAATTCAGGGCCACAGATACGCAGTATTTT. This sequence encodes CSVEFRATDTQYF.

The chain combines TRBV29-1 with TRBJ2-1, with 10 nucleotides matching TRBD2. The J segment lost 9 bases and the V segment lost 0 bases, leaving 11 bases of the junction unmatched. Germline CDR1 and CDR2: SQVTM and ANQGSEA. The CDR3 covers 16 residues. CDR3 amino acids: CSVEDRASGSKAEQFF. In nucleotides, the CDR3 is TGCAGCGTTGAAGATCGGGCTAGCGGGAGTAAGGCTGAGCAGTTCTTC.

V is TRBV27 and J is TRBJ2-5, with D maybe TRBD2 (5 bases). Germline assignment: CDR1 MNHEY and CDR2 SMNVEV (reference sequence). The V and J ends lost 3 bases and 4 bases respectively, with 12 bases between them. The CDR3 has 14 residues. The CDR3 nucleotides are TGTGCCAGCAGTTTTCGGACGGCGGGAGAGACCCAGTACTTC. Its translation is CASSFRTAGETQYF.